This T cell receptor beta chain was sequenced for a study of OX40 agonist ivuxolimab in advanced cancers. Study-wide results and caveats: Antigen specificity remained undetermined for the expanded peripheral T cells.

Points on this clone: The target antigen is unknown.

Only in-frame clones appear in the TCRdb table, and some are missing; sequencing was by immunoSEQ multiplex PCR. The sample has more than 100,000 clones, approximately 90% seen once. The CDR3 extends over 20 amino acids. Germline V gives CDR1 LNHNV, CDR2 YYDKDF (reference sequence). The V segment lost 4 bases and the J segment 4 bases; nucleotides outside the gene matches: 16. Sequenced here: CD4+ or CD8+ T cells sorted from blood, sampled in a trial of the OX40 agonist ivuxolimab. The sequence was collected from an adult with an advanced solid tumor such as melanoma, head and neck, liver or kidney cancer. The chain recombines TRBV15 with TRBJ2-2, with 12 nucleotides matching TRBD1. CDR3: CATSKTSYSTGQGATGELFF. The DNA of the CDR3 is TGTGCCACCAGCAAAACATCTTACTCCACGGGACAGGGGGCCACCGGGGAGCTGTTTTTT.